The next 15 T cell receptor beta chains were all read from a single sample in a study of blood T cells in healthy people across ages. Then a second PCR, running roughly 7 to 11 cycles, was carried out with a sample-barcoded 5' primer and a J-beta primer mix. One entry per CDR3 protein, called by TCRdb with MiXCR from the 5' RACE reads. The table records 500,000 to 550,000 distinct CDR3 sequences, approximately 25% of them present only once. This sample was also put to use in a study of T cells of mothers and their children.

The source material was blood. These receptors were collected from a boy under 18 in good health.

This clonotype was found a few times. This CDR3 is CASSSWGARGNTIYF. In DNA, the CDR3 is TGTGCCAGCAGTTCATGGGGGGCTCGGGGAAACACCATATATTTT. The rearrangement links TRBV7-2 to TRBJ1-3, with TRBD1 as a possible D gene (6 bases). The germline V and J ends were trimmed by 6 bases and 4 bases, with 16 bases remaining between them. CDR3 length equals 15 residues. In germline, CDR1 is SGHTA, CDR2 FQGNSA.

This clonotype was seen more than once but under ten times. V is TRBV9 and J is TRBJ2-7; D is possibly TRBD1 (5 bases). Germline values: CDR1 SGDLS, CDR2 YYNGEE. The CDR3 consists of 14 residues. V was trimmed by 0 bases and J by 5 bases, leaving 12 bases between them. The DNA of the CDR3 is TGTGCCAGCAGCGTAGGCAGGGTGGGCCACGAGCAGTACTTC. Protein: CASSVGRVGHEQYF.

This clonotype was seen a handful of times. The CDR3 is CASSHRDRGPSTEAFF. The CDR3 region has the DNA TGCGCCAGCAGCCACCGGGACAGGGGACCTTCCACTGAAGCTTTCTTT. The chain carries TRBV5-1 and TRBJ1-1, with 10 bases lining up with TRBD1. CDR1 is SGHRS and CDR2 is YFSETQ in the germline V gene. J gave up 4 bases and V 4 bases, and 10 bases lay outside the gene matches. The CDR3 is made up of 16 amino acids.

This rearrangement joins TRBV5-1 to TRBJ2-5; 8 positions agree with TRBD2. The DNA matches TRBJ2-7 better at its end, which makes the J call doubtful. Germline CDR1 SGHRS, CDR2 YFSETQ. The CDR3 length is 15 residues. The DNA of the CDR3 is TGCGCCAGCAGCCGGACTAGCAGGAGTCCCTACGAGCAGTACTTC. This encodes CASSRTSRSPYEQYF.

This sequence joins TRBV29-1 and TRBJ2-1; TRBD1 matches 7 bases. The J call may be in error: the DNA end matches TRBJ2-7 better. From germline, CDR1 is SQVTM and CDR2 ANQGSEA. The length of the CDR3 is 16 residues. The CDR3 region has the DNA TGCAGCGTTGAAAAATTCGGAACAGGGGAATTCCACGAGCAGTACTTC. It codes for CSVEKFGTGEFHEQYF.

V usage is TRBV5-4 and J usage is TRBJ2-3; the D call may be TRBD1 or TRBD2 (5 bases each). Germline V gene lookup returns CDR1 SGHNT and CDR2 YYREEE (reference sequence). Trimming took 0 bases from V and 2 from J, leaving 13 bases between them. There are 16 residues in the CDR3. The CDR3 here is CASSLASRGSTDTQYF. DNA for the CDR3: TGTGCCAGCAGCTTGGCCTCGAGGGGATCCACAGATACGCAGTATTTT.

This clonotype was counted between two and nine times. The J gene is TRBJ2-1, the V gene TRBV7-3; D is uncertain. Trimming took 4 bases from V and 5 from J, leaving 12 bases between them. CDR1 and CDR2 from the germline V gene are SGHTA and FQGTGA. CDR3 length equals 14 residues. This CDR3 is CASSSPTEHNEQFF. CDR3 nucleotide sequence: TGTGCCAGCAGCTCCCCCACGGAACACAATGAGCAGTTCTTC.

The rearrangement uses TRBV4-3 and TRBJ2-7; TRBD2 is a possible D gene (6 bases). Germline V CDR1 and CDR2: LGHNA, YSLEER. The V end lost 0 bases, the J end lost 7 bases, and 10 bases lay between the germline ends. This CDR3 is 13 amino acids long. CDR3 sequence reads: CASSQDVGGEQYF. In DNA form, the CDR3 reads TGCGCCAGCAGCCAAGATGTCGGAGGGGAGCAGTACTTC.

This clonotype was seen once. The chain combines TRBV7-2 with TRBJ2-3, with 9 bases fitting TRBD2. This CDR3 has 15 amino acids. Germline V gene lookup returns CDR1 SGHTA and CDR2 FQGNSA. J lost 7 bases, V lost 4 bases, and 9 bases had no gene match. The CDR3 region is CASSSFRGGAYTQYF. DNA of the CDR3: TGTGCCAGCAGCTCCTTCCGCGGGGGGGCTTATACGCAGTATTTT.

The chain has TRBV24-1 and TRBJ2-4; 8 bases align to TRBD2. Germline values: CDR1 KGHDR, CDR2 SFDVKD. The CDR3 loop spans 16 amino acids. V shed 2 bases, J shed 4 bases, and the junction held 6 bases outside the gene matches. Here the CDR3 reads CATSDSAGGGKNIQYF. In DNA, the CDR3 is TGTGCCACCAGTGATTCCGCCGGGGGGGGAAAAAACATTCAGTACTTC.

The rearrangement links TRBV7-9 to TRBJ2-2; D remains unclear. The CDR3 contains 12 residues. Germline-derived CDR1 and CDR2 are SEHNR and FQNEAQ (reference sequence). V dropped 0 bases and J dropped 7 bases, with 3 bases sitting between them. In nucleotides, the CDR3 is TGTGCCAGCAGCTTAGCTTTCGGGGAGCTGTTTTTT. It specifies CASSLAFGELFF.

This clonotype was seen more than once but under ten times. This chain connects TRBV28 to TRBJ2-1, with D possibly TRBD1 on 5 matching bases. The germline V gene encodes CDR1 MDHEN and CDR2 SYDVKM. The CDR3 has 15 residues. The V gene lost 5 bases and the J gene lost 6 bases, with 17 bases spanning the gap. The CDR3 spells CASSPWQGAGNEQFF. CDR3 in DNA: TGTGCCAGCAGTCCCTGGCAGGGCGCAGGCAATGAGCAGTTCTTC.

The chain's CDR3 is CASSQDVGGGYNEQFF. In DNA, the CDR3 is TGCGCCAGCAGCCAAGATGTAGGGGGGGGGTACAATGAGCAGTTCTTC. The chain uses TRBV4-3 and TRBJ2-1, with a weak D call TRBD2 (7 bases). Germline V lookup: CDR1 LGHNA, CDR2 YSLEER. The V end lost 0 bases, the J end lost 4 bases, and 13 bases lay between the germline ends. This CDR3 has 16 residues.

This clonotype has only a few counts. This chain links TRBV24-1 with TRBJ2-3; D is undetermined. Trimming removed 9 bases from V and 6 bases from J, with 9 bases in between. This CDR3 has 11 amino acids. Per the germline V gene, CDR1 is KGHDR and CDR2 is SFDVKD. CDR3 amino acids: CATARLDTQYF. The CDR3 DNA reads TGTGCCACCGCGCGGTTGGATACGCAGTATTTT.

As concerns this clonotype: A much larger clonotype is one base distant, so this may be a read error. CDR3 DNA: TGTGCCAGCAGTTTAGCCGTGGGAGGGGGAGCAGATACGCAGTATTTT. Its translation: CASSLAVGGGADTQYF. The rearrangement links TRBV12-3 or TRBV12-4 to TRBJ2-3; D possibly corresponds to TRBD2 (7 bases). The V and J ends lost 0 bases and 4 bases respectively, with 14 bases between them. The CDR3 has 16 amino acids.